The 15 T cell receptor beta chains given below trace back to one sample, sequenced in a study of beta chain features in type 1 diabetes. Isolated RNA was reverse transcribed in full, so expressed TCRB transcripts were sequenced. The repertoire was sequenced with immunoSEQ multiplex PCR; TCRdb's copy has only in-frame clones and lacks some. The sample includes around 400,000 clones, roughly 12% of them seen just once. Sequenced sample: naive CD4+ T cells from blood. The origin of the receptors is a man aged 18 to 30 in good health.

This rearrangement joins TRBV29-1 to TRBJ2-7, with a possible D match to TRBD1 (5 bases). The CDR3 covers 12 residues. Trimming removed 1 base from V and 3 bases from J, with 7 bases in between. Per the germline V gene, CDR1 is SQVTM and CDR2 is ANQGSEA. CDR3 sequence reads: CSVEGQHYEQYF. In nucleotides, the CDR3 is TGCAGCGTTGAAGGACAGCACTACGAGCAGTACTTC.

This clone was seen only a few times. CDR3 in DNA: TGTGCCGGTTACAGGGCAGTGGGAAACACCATATATTTT. It translates to CAGYRAVGNTIYF. This rearrangement joins TRBV30 to TRBJ1-3; D may be TRBD1 (6 bases). The CDR3 spans 13 residues. Germline lookup yields CDR1 GTSNPN and CDR2 SVGIG (reference sequence). The ends were cut back, 8 bases at V and 4 bases at J, with 15 bases in the middle.

Only a few counts were recorded for this clone. The gene calls are TRBV28 and TRBJ2-5, with TRBD2 matching over 8 bases. The CDR3 has 16 amino acids. The germline CDR1 and CDR2 sequences are MDHEN and SYDVKM. V lost 8 bases, J lost 0 bases, and 11 bases stayed unmatched. In DNA form, the CDR3 reads TGTGCCAGCGGGAAGACTAGCGTGAAGTACCAAGAGACCCAGTACTTC. Translated, it gives CASGKTSVKYQETQYF.

The chain joins TRBV28 to TRBJ1-2; D is unresolved. The CDR3 length is 11 residues. The V end was cut by 6 bases, the J end by 8 bases, with 10 bases between. Germline V CDR1 and CDR2: MDHEN, SYDVKM. The CDR3, as DNA: TGTGCCAGCAGACCGACACACGGCTACACCTTC. This codes for CASRPTHGYTF.

The chain joins TRBV6-4 to TRBJ2-3, with 7 bases aligning to TRBD1. V lost 5 bases, J lost 6 bases, and 11 bases stayed unmatched. Per germline, CDR1 MRHNA and CDR2 SNTAGT. The CDR3 contains 15 residues. The CDR3 DNA reads as TGTGCCAGCAGTTTAAGGACAGGCCGTTCGGATACGCAGTATTTT. It specifies CASSLRTGRSDTQYF.

The J gene is TRBJ2-2, the V gene TRBV4-3, with D possibly TRBD2 on 7 matching bases. Trimming pared 7 bases from V and 5 bases from J, leaving 14 bases between. The CDR3 runs 14 residues. The germline V gene has CDR1 LGHNA and CDR2 YSLEER. The CDR3 spells CASTNREGTGELFF. The CDR3 region has the DNA TGCGCCAGCACGAACAGGGAGGGGACCGGGGAGCTGTTTTTT.

V and J are TRBV6-4 and TRBJ2-3, with TRBD1 as a possible D gene (5 bases). The CDR3 loop spans 13 amino acids. The germline V gene has CDR1 MRHNA and CDR2 SNTAGT. For the CDR3, the DNA is TGTGCGACCAGGGTGAGTGGCACAGATACGCAGTATTTT. It is translated as CATRVSGTDTQYF.

The V gene is TRBV7-3, the J gene TRBJ2-7; D remains ambiguous. This CDR3 has 12 amino acids. V lost 1 base to trimming and J lost 6 bases, with 7 bases between them. Looked up from germline, CDR1 is SGHTA and CDR2 is FQGTGA. The CDR3 here is CASSLNGGEQYF. DNA of the CDR3: TGTGCCAGCAGCTTAAACGGTGGCGAGCAGTACTTC.

This clone was picked up a small number of times. This chain connects TRBV29-1 to TRBJ1-2; D uncertain. Trimming left V 2 bases short and J 4 bases short, with 5 bases between. CDR3 length: 11 residues. The V gene's germline CDR1 is SQVTM and CDR2 ANQGSEA. CDR3 region: CSVERSYGYTF. CDR3 sequence (DNA): TGCAGCGTTGAAAGGAGCTATGGCTACACCTTC. The whole variable domain, remainder taken from reference TRBV29-1 and TRBJ1-2, is SAVISQKPSRDICQRGTSLTIQCQVDSQVTMMFWYRQQPGQSLTLIATANQGSEATYESGFVIDKFPISRPNLTFSTLTVSNMSPEDSSIYLCSVERSYGYTFGSGTRLTVV.

This clone occurred a few times. The chain recombines TRBV9 with TRBJ2-3; D perhaps matches TRBD2 (6 bases). The CDR3 sequence is 13 residues long. Germline CDR1 is SGDLS and CDR2 is YYNGEE. V was clipped by 5 bases and J by 11 bases, with 18 bases between them. DNA of the CDR3: TGTGCCAGCAGGCAGGGTGCCGTCGGGAGGCAGTATTTT. As protein: CASRQGAVGRQYF. The full variable domain, its missing parts supplied by reference TRBV9 and TRBJ2-3, is DSGVTQTPKHLITATGQRVTLRCSPRSGDLSVYWYQQSLDQGLQFLIQYYNGEERAKGNILERFSAQQFPDLHSELNLSSLELGDSALYFCASRQGAVGRQYFGPGTRLTVL.

This clone was detected a few times. The sample carries other DNA sequences with the same CDR3. This sequence joins TRBV7-2 and TRBJ2-5; 7 nucleotides align to TRBD1. From germline, CDR1 is SGHTA and CDR2 FQGNSA. V shed 2 bases and J 1 base; nucleotides not matched to a gene: 1. This CDR3 region has 14 residues. CDR3 region: CASSLSGGQETQYF. CDR3 DNA: TGTGCCAGCAGCTTATCAGGGGGCCAAGAGACCCAGTACTTC.

Only a few counts were recorded for this clone. This sequence joins TRBV5-1 and TRBJ1-2, with 8 bases identical to TRBD1. Germline V CDR1 and CDR2: SGHRS, YFSETQ. With 5 bases clipped from V and 0 bases from J, the junction kept 12 bases outside the gene matches. This CDR3 is 17 amino acids long. CDR3 protein: CASSLGQGGTTNYGYTF. The CDR3 region has the DNA TGCGCCAGCAGTCTAGGACAGGGAGGGACTACTAACTATGGCTACACCTTC.

This clone was counted only a few times. V usage is TRBV27 and J usage is TRBJ2-4; no reliable D call. The CDR3 is 17 amino acids. Trimming shortened V by 5 bases and J by 0 bases, and 17 bases separated the two germline ends. CDR1 MNHEY and CDR2 SMNVEV come from the germline V gene (reference sequence). The CDR3 sequence: CASSPLYLGPAKNIQYF. CDR3 DNA sequence: TGTGCCAGCAGTCCGCTGTATTTGGGCCCAGCCAAAAACATTCAGTACTTC.

J is TRBJ2-1 and V is TRBV10-3; D is unclear. V was shortened by 4 bases and J by 10 bases, with 8 bases between the two germline ends. CDR1 ENHRY and CDR2 SYGVKD come from the germline V gene. The CDR3 extends over 11 amino acids. The DNA of the CDR3 is TGTGCCATCAGTGGAGGAGAAGAGCAGTTCTTC. This encodes CAISGGEEQFF.

This clone was seen more than once but under ten times. The chain joins TRBV5-6 to TRBJ2-6, with TRBD2 as a possible D gene (5 bases). The ends were cut back, 6 bases at V and 0 bases at J, with 16 bases in the middle. The germline V gene encodes CDR1 SGHDT and CDR2 YYEEEE. The CDR3 is 17 residues long. The CDR3 sequence: CASTRGPTISGANVLTF. The CDR3, as DNA: TGTGCCAGCACCCGAGGGCCCACGATCTCTGGGGCCAACGTCCTGACTTTC.